This T cell receptor beta chain was captured in a study of blood T cells in healthy people across ages. A note on this clonotype: Antigen specificity is unknown.

Findings and caveats of the study: Naive CD4+ cells and diversity were both higher in long-lived donors than in aged donors.

Combining a sample-barcoded 5' primer with a J-beta primer mix, a second PCR ran for roughly 7 to 12 cycles. TCRdb re-derived calls from the 5' RACE reads in MiXCR, one entry per CDR3 protein. The data show under 2,000,000 distinct CDR3 sequences, about 49% seen once. CDR1 is LGHDT, CDR2 YNNKEL, per germline (reference sequence). V shed 3 bases, J shed 6 bases, and the junction held 12 bases outside the gene matches. This CDR3 has 17 residues. Material for sequencing was blood. The receptor was isolated from a woman aged 40-49 years in good health. The chain employs TRBV3-1 and TRBJ2-1, with 9 bases identical to TRBD2. Written as DNA, the CDR3 is TGTGCCAGCAGCCACTGGACTAGCGCTAACTCGGGCAATGAGCAGTTCTTC. It translates to CASSHWTSANSGNEQFF.